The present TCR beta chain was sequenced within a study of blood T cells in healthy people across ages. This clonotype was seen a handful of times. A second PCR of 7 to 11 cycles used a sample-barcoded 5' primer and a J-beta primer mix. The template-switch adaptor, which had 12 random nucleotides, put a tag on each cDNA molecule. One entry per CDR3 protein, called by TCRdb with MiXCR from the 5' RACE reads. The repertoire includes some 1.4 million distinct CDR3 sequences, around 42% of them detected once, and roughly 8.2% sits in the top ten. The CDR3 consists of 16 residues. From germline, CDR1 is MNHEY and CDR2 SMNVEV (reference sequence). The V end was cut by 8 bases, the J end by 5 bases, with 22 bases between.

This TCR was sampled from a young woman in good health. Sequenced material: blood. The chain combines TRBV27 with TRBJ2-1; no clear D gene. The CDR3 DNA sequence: TGTGCCAGCGGCCAGGTTGGCGGACCCGGCCACAATGAGCAGTTCTTC. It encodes CASGQVGGPGHNEQFF.